Below, one T cell receptor (beta chain) is given with its context. The sample is drawn from a study of T cell changes during pregnancy in multiple sclerosis. Measured with immunoSEQ multiplex PCR; TCRdb has only the in-frame clones, and not every one. The sample contains around 56,000 clones, 90% of which appear only once. V gave up 4 bases and J gave up 10 bases; unmatched junction bases: 14. The CDR3 length is 16 residues. Per germline, CDR1 SGHAT and CDR2 FQNNGV. The sequences come from peripheral blood, collected in the first trimester of pregnancy. The receptor was derived from a female donor in good health, enrolled as a control in a pregnancy study. The J gene is TRBJ2-1, the V gene TRBV11-2; TRBD2 matches 9 bases. The CDR3 region has the DNA TGTGCCAGCAGCTCTTGGACTAGCGATCCCGGAGGGGAGCAGTTCTTC. This codes for CASSSWTSDPGGEQFF.